These 2 T cell receptor beta chains originate from one sample sequenced in a study of OX40 agonist ivuxolimab in advanced cancers. Libraries were built with the immunoSEQ multiplex PCR assay. Drawn from immuneACCESS, this table holds only the in-frame rearrangements with V and J called that TCRdb kept. Clones are partly lost; checked studies trace under half to an unresolved V gene and leave the rest unexplained. This sample comprises 70,000 or so clones, about 85% of them detected only once. Of the sample, 17% falls within the top ten clones. Sequencing used CD4+ or CD8+ T cells sorted from blood, obtained in a trial of the OX40 agonist ivuxolimab. These TCRs come from an adult with an advanced solid tumor such as melanoma, head and neck, liver or kidney cancer.

A few counts support this clone. The chain carries TRBV14 and TRBJ2-2, with 7 positions matching TRBD1. This CDR3 has 14 amino acids. With 8 bases clipped from V and 2 bases from J, the junction kept 5 bases outside the gene matches. Per the germline V gene, CDR1 is SGHDN and CDR2 is FVKESK. The CDR3 nucleotides are TGTGCCAGCCGCCGGGACAGCAACACCGGGGAGCTGTTTTTT. The encoded protein is CASRRDSNTGELFF.

This clone was recorded once. This chain connects TRBV18 to TRBJ2-7; D perhaps matches TRBD1 (6 bases). The CDR3 contains 16 residues. V dropped 2 bases and J dropped 0 bases, with 14 bases sitting between them. Germline-derived CDR1 and CDR2 are KGHSH and LQKENI. The CDR3 loop is CASSPGDRGISYEQYF. CDR3 nucleotide sequence: TGTGCCAGCTCACCAGGGGATAGGGGGATCTCCTACGAGCAGTACTTC.